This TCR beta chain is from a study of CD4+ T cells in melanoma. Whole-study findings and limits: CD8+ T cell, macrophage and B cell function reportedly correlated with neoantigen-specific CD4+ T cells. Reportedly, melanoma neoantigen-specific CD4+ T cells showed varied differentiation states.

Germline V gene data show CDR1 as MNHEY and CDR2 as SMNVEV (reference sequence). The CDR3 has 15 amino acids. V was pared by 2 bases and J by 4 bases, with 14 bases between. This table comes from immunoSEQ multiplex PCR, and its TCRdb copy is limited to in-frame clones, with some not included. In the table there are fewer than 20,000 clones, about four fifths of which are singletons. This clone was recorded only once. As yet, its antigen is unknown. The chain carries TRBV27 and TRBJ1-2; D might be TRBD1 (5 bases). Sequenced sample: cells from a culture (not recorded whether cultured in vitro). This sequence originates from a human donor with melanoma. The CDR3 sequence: CASSLNWRGGYGYTF. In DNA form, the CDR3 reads TGTGCCAGCAGTTTAAACTGGCGGGGGGGCTATGGCTACACCTTC.